Each of the 31 T cell receptor beta chains below was sequenced from the same sample in a study of CD8+CD57+ T cells in acquired aplastic anemia. The study profiled TCR beta VDJ and CDR3 using genomic DNA as template. TCRdb analysed the reads with MiXCR anew, one entry per CDR3 protein. The sample shows about 270,000 distinct CDR3 sequences, approximately 56% of them seen only once. The sample taken for sequencing was sorted CD4+, CD8+, or CD8+CD57+ T cells (not recorded which) from PBMCs. All receptors derive from a human donor with severe aplastic anemia or a healthy control (not recorded which).

This clonotype was seen more than once but under ten times. The chain carries TRBV28 and TRBJ1-1; D remains unclear. CDR1 is MDHEN and CDR2 is SYDVKM in the germline V gene. Trimming pared 2 bases from V and 5 bases from J, leaving 6 bases between. The CDR3 runs to 12 residues. The CDR3 bases are TGTGCCAGCAGTTTAGTTACTACTGAAGCTTTCTTT. Amino acid sequence: CASSLVTTEAFF.

The table lists this clonotype with a few counts. A much larger clone lies a single base off, so this may be a read error. This chain connects TRBV19 to TRBJ2-3; 7 bases fit TRBD1. Trimming cost V 7 bases and J 8 bases; bases outside gene matches: 12. The germline CDR1 and CDR2 sequences are LNHDA and SQIVND (reference sequence). CDR3 size: 14 residues. CDR3 region: CASNARQGAGTQYF. Written as DNA, the CDR3 is TGTGCCAGTAATGCGAGACAGGGCGCAGGTACGCAGTATTTT.

Many counts were recorded for this clonotype. The chain couples TRBV20-1 to TRBJ1-2, with D unresolved. Germline V gene lookup returns CDR1 DFQATT and CDR2 SNEGSKA (reference sequence). The CDR3 consists of 14 residues. Trimming cost V 1 base and J 4 bases, with 13 bases left between them. The CDR3 here is CSARAPAFGYGYTF. The CDR3 DNA reads as TGCAGTGCTAGAGCTCCGGCCTTTGGCTATGGCTACACCTTC.

In regard to this clonotype: At one boundary the junction diverges from the germline segment, which might be a read error. The CDR3 DNA is TGTGCCACCAGCGGCAGGGCAGATCAGCCCCCGCATTTT. Encoded protein: CATSGRADQPPHF. The rearrangement joins TRBV24-1 to TRBJ1-5, with D perhaps TRBD1 (5 bases). CDR1 and CDR2 (germline): KGHDR, SFDVKD. There are 13 residues in the CDR3.

Comment on this clonotype: At one end the junction does not follow the germline gene, possibly because of a read error. The chain is built from TRBV7-9 and TRBJ2-3; no reliable D call. The CDR3 totals 12 residues. Germline V CDR1 and CDR2: SEHNR, FQNEAQ (reference sequence). As DNA, the CDR3 is TGTGCCAGAAGCTTGAGCACAGATACGCAGTATTTT. It translates to CARSLSTDTQYF.

The chain joins TRBV7-3 to TRBJ2-1; maybe TRBD1 (6 bases). The V end was cut by 0 bases, the J end by 4 bases, with 10 bases between. CDR3 length: 15 residues. Germline lookup yields CDR1 SGHTA and CDR2 FQGTGA. The CDR3 loop reads CASSLTGTLYNEQFF. CDR3 nucleotide sequence: TGTGCCAGCAGCTTAACCGGGACACTATACAATGAGCAGTTCTTC.

A few counts support this clonotype. This may come from a read error, since a much larger clone is one base off. This sequence joins TRBV6-5 and TRBJ2-5, with D possibly being TRBD1 (6 bases). CDR3 length: 16 residues. Per germline, CDR1 MNHEY and CDR2 SVGAGI. The chain's CDR3 is CASRTQGFLYQETQCF. CDR3 nucleotides: TGTGCCAGCAGGACACAGGGCTTCCTGTACCAAGAGACCCAGTGCTTC.

This sequence joins TRBV2 and TRBJ1-4; D perhaps matches TRBD1 (5 bases). The CDR3 has 21 residues. Germline V gene lookup returns CDR1 SNHLY and CDR2 FYNNEI. V lost 6 bases, J lost 8 bases, and 37 bases lay in between. The CDR3 protein is CASSDPLAGENTGTEWEKLFF. For the CDR3, the DNA is TGTGCCAGCAGCGATCCCCTAGCGGGGGAAAACACCGGGACCGAGTGGGAAAAACTGTTTTTT.

This clonotype was picked up a small number of times. The chain combines TRBV15 with TRBJ2-1; D might be TRBD2 (5 bases). Germline-derived CDR1 and CDR2 are LNHNV and YYDKDF (reference sequence). CDR3 length equals 13 residues. V gave up 8 bases and J gave up 10 bases, with 18 bases separating them. CDR3 coding DNA: TGTGCCACCTCGGCACGGGATAGAGGCGAGCAGTTCTTC. Translation gives CATSARDRGEQFF.

This clonotype has just a few counts. The rearrangement uses TRBV10-3 and TRBJ1-3; possibly TRBD1 for D (5 bases). Germline-derived CDR1 and CDR2 are ENHRY and SYGVKD. This CDR3 has 17 residues. Trimming pared 2 bases from V and 0 bases from J, leaving 14 bases between. This CDR3 reads CAISEGAAPFSGNTIYF. Here the CDR3 DNA reads TGTGCCATCAGTGAGGGGGCAGCCCCTTTCTCTGGAAACACCATATATTTT.

The chain links TRBV7-8 to TRBJ2-7; possibly TRBD2 for D (7 bases). Trimming removed 4 bases from V and 6 bases from J, with 19 bases in between. The CDR3 has 15 amino acids. Germline CDR1 SGHVS, CDR2 FQNEAQ. CDR3 sequence reads: CASSSPGEGGLEQYF. CDR3 bases: TGTGCCAGCAGCTCGCCAGGGGAGGGAGGCCTCGAGCAGTACTTC.

This clonotype was picked up one time. The chain recombines TRBV4-3 with TRBJ2-1, with TRBD2 identical over 15 bases. From germline, CDR1 is LGHNA and CDR2 YSLEER. With 5 bases clipped from V and 9 bases from J, the junction kept 5 bases outside the gene matches. The CDR3 spans 15 residues. Written as DNA, the CDR3 is TGCGCCAGCAGCTTTGGGACTAGCGGGAGGCCTGAGCAGTTCTTC. Encoded protein: CASSFGTSGRPEQFF.

The chain uses TRBV5-4 and TRBJ1-2, with D possibly being TRBD1 (5 bases). Trimming cost V 4 bases and J 2 bases, with 15 bases left between them. Germline V gives CDR1 SGHNT, CDR2 YYREEE (reference sequence). The length of the CDR3 is 15 residues. The CDR3 region is CASSAAAAGNYGYTF. For the CDR3, the DNA is TGTGCCAGCAGCGCAGCGGCGGCAGGGAACTATGGCTACACCTTC.

The chain uses TRBV10-3 and TRBJ1-1; D might be TRBD1 (5 bases). With 8 bases removed from V and 5 bases from J, the gap between germline ends came to 9 bases. Germline lookup yields CDR1 ENHRY and CDR2 SYGVKD. This CDR3 spans 11 amino acids. The chain's CDR3 is CAIGEGTEAFF. DNA of the CDR3: TGTGCCATCGGGGAGGGGACTGAAGCTTTCTTT.

The chain has TRBV15 and TRBJ1-4, with 12 bases identical to TRBD1. V lost 5 bases, J lost 6 bases, and 10 bases stayed unmatched. Germline V CDR1 and CDR2: LNHNV, YYDKDF (reference sequence). The CDR3 contains 17 residues. The CDR3 coding sequence is TGTGCCACCAGCCGGGTCGGGGGACAGGGGGCTTATGAAAAACTGTTTTTT. Its translation: CATSRVGGQGAYEKLFF. The variable domain in full, completed from reference TRBV15 and TRBJ1-4, reads DAMVIQNPRYQVTQFGKPVTLSCSQTLNHNVMYWYQQKSSQAPKLLFHYYDKDFNNEADTPDNFQSRRPNTSFCFLDIRSPGLGDTAMYLCATSRVGGQGAYEKLFFGSGTQLSVL.

The CDR3 sequence is CSAGGVSGNQPQHF. The CDR3 DNA sequence: TGCAGTGCCGGAGGGGTATCGGGAAATCAGCCCCAGCATTTT. The rearrangement links TRBV20-1 to TRBJ1-5, with D perhaps TRBD1 (5 bases). Per germline, CDR1 DFQATT and CDR2 SNEGSKA (reference sequence). The CDR3 has 14 amino acids. Between the trimmed V and J ends, which lost 6 bases and 4 bases, there was a span of 16 bases.

The V gene is TRBV6-6, the J gene TRBJ2-3, with 7 bases aligning to TRBD1. Germline V gives CDR1 MNHNY, CDR2 SVGAGI (reference sequence). The CDR3 covers 13 residues. The ends lost 2 bases at V and 6 bases at J; junction bases unmatched: 2. CDR3 sequence: CASSYGTADTQYF. The CDR3 DNA reads TGTGCCAGCAGTTACGGGACAGCCGATACGCAGTATTTT.

This clonotype came up many times. The chain employs TRBV7-3 and TRBJ2-2, with 10 bases aligning to TRBD2. The J segment lost 6 bases and the V segment lost 2 bases, leaving 3 bases of the junction unmatched. Germline V gene data show CDR1 as SGHTA and CDR2 as FQGTGA. This CDR3 has 15 residues. The CDR3 loop is CASSLGLAGAGELFF. CDR3 DNA sequence: TGTGCCAGCAGCTTAGGCCTAGCGGGGGCCGGGGAGCTGTTTTTT.

The CDR3 reads CSAVGGGLEADTQYF. CDR3 DNA sequence: TGCAGTGCTGTCGGGGGGGGACTAGAGGCAGATACGCAGTATTTT. The chain uses TRBV20-1 and TRBJ2-3, with TRBD2 identical over 8 bases. This CDR3 is 15 amino acids long. Unmatched junction bases numbered 11, after V lost 5 bases and J lost 4 bases. CDR1 and CDR2 from the germline V gene are DFQATT and SNEGSKA (reference sequence).

The gene calls are TRBV7-2 and TRBJ2-7; 10 bases agree with TRBD2. Germline loops: CDR1 SGHTA, CDR2 FQGNSA. The J segment lost 3 bases and the V segment lost 1 base, leaving 9 bases of the junction unmatched. This CDR3 is built from 17 residues. CDR3 residues: CASSLGLAGAPLYEQYF. CDR3 bases: TGTGCCAGCAGCTTAGGGCTAGCGGGGGCCCCTCTCTACGAGCAGTACTTC.

This clonotype was counted between two and nine times. This chain links TRBV29-1 with TRBJ1-2; D not certain. With 3 bases removed from V and 4 bases from J, the gap between germline ends came to 6 bases. CDR1 is SQVTM, CDR2 ANQGSEA, per germline. The CDR3 spans 11 residues. The CDR3 loop reads CSVDFGYGYTF. As DNA, the CDR3 is TGCAGCGTTGATTTTGGCTATGGCTACACCTTC.

CDR3 in amino acids: CAITWTGSSYEQYF. The CDR3 DNA reads as TGTGCCATCACCTGGACAGGATCTTCCTACGAGCAGTACTTC. The V call is TRBV10-3, the J call TRBJ2-7, with 7 bases aligning to TRBD1. Germline CDR1 and CDR2: ENHRY and SYGVKD. The V and J ends lost 7 bases and 1 base, in that order; junction bases with no gene match: 7. There are 14 residues in the CDR3.

This clonotype was observed a handful of times. This chain uses TRBV6-4 with TRBJ1-4; maybe TRBD1 (5 bases). Germline lookup yields CDR1 MRHNA and CDR2 SNTAGT. The CDR3 extends over 13 amino acids. Trimming removed 4 bases at V and 10 bases at J, with 13 bases between. The CDR3 loop reads CASSASPGGKLFF. CDR3 in DNA: TGTGCCAGCAGTGCCAGCCCCGGGGGAAAACTGTTTTTT.

The chain employs TRBV19 and TRBJ1-5; no firm D call. The CDR3 has 12 residues. With 3 bases removed from V and 3 bases from J, the gap between germline ends came to 3 bases. The germline V gene has CDR1 LNHDA and CDR2 SQIVND (reference sequence). CDR3 region: CASSIFNQPQHF. CDR3 nucleotide sequence: TGTGCCAGTAGTATCTTCAATCAGCCCCAGCATTTT.

This clonotype was picked up many times. V and J are TRBV5-1 and TRBJ1-2; D is possibly TRBD1 (5 bases). Trimming cost V 5 bases and J 3 bases, with 17 bases left between them. This CDR3 has 15 amino acids. CDR1 SGHRS and CDR2 YFSETQ come from the germline V gene. CDR3 sequence (DNA): TGCGCCAGCAGACCTAACACTATGACAGACTATGGCTACACCTTC. Its translation is CASRPNTMTDYGYTF.

The gene calls are TRBV24-1 and TRBJ2-1, with 8 bases identical to TRBD1. This CDR3 region has 16 residues. Germline lookup yields CDR1 KGHDR and CDR2 SFDVKD. V lost 3 bases, J lost 8 bases, and 11 bases stayed unmatched. The CDR3 coding sequence is TGTGCCACCAGTGATGCCACAGGGGGTAGAAAGGATGAGCAGTTCTTC. Protein sequence: CATSDATGGRKDEQFF.

This sequence joins TRBV9 and TRBJ2-3; D call uncertain. V shed 3 bases and J shed 2 bases, with 4 bases lying between them. This CDR3 region has 12 residues. Germline V gene data show CDR1 as SGDLS and CDR2 as YYNGEE. The CDR3: CASSDLTDTQYF. Written as DNA, the CDR3 is TGTGCCAGCAGCGACCTCACAGATACGCAGTATTTT.

This clonotype was picked up many times. This rearrangement joins TRBV4-2 to TRBJ1-1; the D gene is possibly TRBD1 (5 bases). This CDR3 spans 15 amino acids. The V end was cut by 0 bases, the J end by 0 bases, with 8 bases between. The germline CDR1 and CDR2 sequences are LGHNA and YNFKEQ. As DNA, the CDR3 is TGTGCCAGCAGCCAAGAGGGGCAGCTGAACACTGAAGCTTTCTTT. This sequence encodes CASSQEGQLNTEAFF.

This clonotype has at least ten counts. The rearrangement uses TRBV27 and TRBJ2-5; 8 nucleotides agree with TRBD1. Per germline, CDR1 MNHEY and CDR2 SMNVEV (reference sequence). J lost 2 bases, V lost 2 bases, and 7 bases had no gene match. CDR3 length: 16 amino acids. In nucleotides, the CDR3 is TGTGCCAGCAGTTTAAACAGGGGGAAGAGGCAAGAGACCCAGTACTTC. This gives the protein CASSLNRGKRQETQYF.

To note about this clonotype: An end of the junction does not agree with germline; a read error may underlie this. The rearrangement links TRBV7-7 to TRBJ2-3, with TRBD1 as a possible D gene (7 bases). Germline V gene lookup returns CDR1 SSHAT and CDR2 FNYEAQ (reference sequence). The CDR3 extends over 17 amino acids. Here the CDR3 DNA reads TGTGCTAGCAGCTTAGCGGATGTCGACAGGGTAACAGATACGCAGTATTTT. Translation gives CASSLADVDRVTDTQYF.

V gene TRBV9 combines with J gene TRBJ2-7; 7 positions match TRBD2. CDR1 and CDR2 (germline): SGDLS, YYNGEE. The CDR3 contains 13 residues. After removal of 10 bases from V and 5 bases from J, the junction contained 12 bases not matched to a gene. CDR3 loop: CAWSVGGSHEQYF. The CDR3, as DNA: TGTGCCTGGAGTGTAGGCGGGAGCCACGAGCAGTACTTC.